This TCR beta chain was recorded in a study of cytomegalovirus exposure and HLA in healthy donors. Across the whole study: A data release that came early held some 84 million unique TCRs from HLA-typed donors. Study outcomes and limitations: The classifier reportedly diagnosed cytomegalovirus status with high sensitivity and specificity.

Each donor's status was that of a healthy bone marrow donor. Amplification used 60 Vbeta primers and 13 Jbeta primers. This table comes from immunoSEQ multiplex PCR, and its TCRdb copy is limited to in-frame clones, with some not included. The table lists roughly 150,000 clones, 75% of them singletons. This CDR3 is 13 amino acids long. The germline V gene encodes CDR1 SGHAT and CDR2 FQNNGV. V gave up 1 base and J gave up 5 bases, with 8 bases separating them. Points on this clone: No antigen is known for it.

This sequence originates from a woman aged 45-65 years in good health and CMV-seropositive. The chain uses TRBV11-2 and TRBJ2-5; D is ambiguous. Sequencing input: PBMCs. CDR3 sequence reads: CASSLGEKETQYF. The CDR3 DNA sequence: TGTGCCAGCAGCTTAGGAGAGAAGGAGACCCAGTACTTC. Drawing the rest from reference TRBV11-2 and TRBJ2-5, the complete variable domain is EAGVAQSPRYKIIEKRQSVAFWCNPISGHATLYWYQQILGQGPKLLIQFQNNGVVDDSQLPKDRFSAERLKGVDSTLKIQPAKLEDSAVYLCASSLGEKETQYFGPGTRLLVL.